This is a list of T cell receptor beta chains from one sample in a study of cytomegalovirus exposure and HLA in healthy donors. This table comes from immunoSEQ multiplex PCR, and its TCRdb copy is limited to in-frame clones, with some not included. The sample has about 170,000 clones, around 80% seen once. The specimen sequenced was PBMCs. The source of these receptors is a woman between 45 and 65 years old in good health and CMV-seropositive. Each CDR3 is given with its conserved first and last residue.

v_gene	j_gene	CDR3aa
TRBV11-2	TRBJ2-2	CASSSRGTGELFF
TRBV7-9	TRBJ2-7	CASSLLSSSEQYF
TRBV19	TRBJ1-3	CASSWGAGNTIYF
TRBV11-2	TRBJ2-4	CASRRRGNQNIQYF
TRBV6-5	TRBJ1-1	CASRRGRNTEAFF
TRBV19	TRBJ1-4	CASTNRQGWTEKLFF
TRBV7-9	TRBJ2-1	CASSLDAGGYNEQFF
TRBV28	TRBJ1-6	CATRSQGSFSYNSPLHF
TRBV28	TRBJ2-3	CASSFPSGSRTDTQYF
TRBV7-8	TRBJ2-5	CASSAPFGGETQYF
TRBV5-1	TRBJ1-2	CASSLTTGDYGYTF
TRBV29-1	TRBJ2-3	CSVDMGGTDTQYF
TRBV5-1	TRBJ2-6	CASSLEQVLARANVLTF
TRBV5-1	TRBJ1-3	CASSLDGTGATIYF
TRBV9	TRBJ2-2	CASSPRLEPTGELFF
TRBV7-6	TRBJ2-2	CASSLPGGYLSNTGELFF
TRBV6-4	TRBJ1-2	CASRPKDREYGYTF
TRBV4-3	TRBJ2-3	CASSQGAGTSGFSTDTQYF
TRBV6-5	TRBJ2-7	CASSYSSGGTYEQYF
TRBV7-2	TRBJ2-1	CASSSLAGTNNEQFF
TRBV6-5	TRBJ1-1	CASSYGQPYTEAFF
TRBV9	TRBJ2-6	CASSVFHSGANVLTF
TRBV16	TRBJ2-2	CASSQFPGANTGELFF